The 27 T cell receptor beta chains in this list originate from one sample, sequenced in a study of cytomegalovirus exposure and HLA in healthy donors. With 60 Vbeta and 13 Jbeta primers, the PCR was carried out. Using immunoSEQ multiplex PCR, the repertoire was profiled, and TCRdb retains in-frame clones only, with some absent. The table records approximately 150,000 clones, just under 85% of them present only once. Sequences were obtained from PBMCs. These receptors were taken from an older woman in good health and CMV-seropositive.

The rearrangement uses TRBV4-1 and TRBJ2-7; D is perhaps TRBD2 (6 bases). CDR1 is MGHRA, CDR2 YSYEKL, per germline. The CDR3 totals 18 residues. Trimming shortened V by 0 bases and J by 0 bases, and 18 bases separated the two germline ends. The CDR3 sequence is CASSQEPTFYGGSYEQYF. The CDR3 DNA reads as TGCGCCAGCAGCCAAGAGCCTACCTTTTACGGGGGCTCCTACGAGCAGTACTTC.

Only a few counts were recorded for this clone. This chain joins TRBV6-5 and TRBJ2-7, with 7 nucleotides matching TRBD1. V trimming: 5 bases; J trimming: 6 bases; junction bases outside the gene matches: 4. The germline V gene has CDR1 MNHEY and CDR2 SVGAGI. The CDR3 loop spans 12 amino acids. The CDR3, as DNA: TGTGCCAGCAGTCCTTACAGGGGCGAGCAGTACTTC. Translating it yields CASSPYRGEQYF.

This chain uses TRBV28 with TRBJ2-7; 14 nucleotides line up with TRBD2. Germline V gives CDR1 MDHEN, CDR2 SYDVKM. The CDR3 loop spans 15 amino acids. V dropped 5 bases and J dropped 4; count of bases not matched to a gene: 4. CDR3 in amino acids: CASSLGTSGSYEQYF. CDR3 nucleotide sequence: TGTGCCAGCAGTCTCGGGACTAGCGGGAGTTACGAGCAGTACTTC. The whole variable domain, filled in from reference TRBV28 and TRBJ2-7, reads DVKVTQSSRYLVKRTGEKVFLECVQDMDHENMFWYRQDPGLGLRLIYFSYDVKMKEKGDIPEGYSVSREKKERFSLILESASTNQTSMYLCASSLGTSGSYEQYFGPGTRLTVT.

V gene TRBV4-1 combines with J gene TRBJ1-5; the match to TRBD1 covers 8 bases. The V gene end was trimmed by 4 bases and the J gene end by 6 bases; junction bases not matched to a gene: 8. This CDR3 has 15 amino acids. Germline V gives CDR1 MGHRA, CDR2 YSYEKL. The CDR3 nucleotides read TGCGCCAGCAGCCGATTGACAGGGGTTGGTCAGCCCCAGCATTTT. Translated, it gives CASSRLTGVGQPQHF.

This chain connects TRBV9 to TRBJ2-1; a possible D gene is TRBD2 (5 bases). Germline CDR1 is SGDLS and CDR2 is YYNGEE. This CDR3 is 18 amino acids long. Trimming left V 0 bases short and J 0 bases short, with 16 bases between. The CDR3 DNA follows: TGTGCCAGCAGCGTAGAAGGTGCTAGCCGTAGCTCCTACAATGAGCAGTTCTTC. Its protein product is CASSVEGASRSSYNEQFF.

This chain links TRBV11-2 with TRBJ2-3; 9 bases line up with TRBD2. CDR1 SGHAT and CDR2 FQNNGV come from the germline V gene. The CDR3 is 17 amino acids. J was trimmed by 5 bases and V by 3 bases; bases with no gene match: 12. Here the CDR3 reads CASSFGSAGGPRDTQYF. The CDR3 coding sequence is TGTGCCAGCAGCTTTGGATCGGCGGGAGGGCCCAGAGATACGCAGTATTTT.

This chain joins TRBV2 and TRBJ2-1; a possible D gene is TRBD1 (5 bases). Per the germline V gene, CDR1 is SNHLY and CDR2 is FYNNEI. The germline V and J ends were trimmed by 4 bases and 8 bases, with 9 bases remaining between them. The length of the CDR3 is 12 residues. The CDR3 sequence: CASSAQGDEQFF. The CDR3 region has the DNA TGTGCCAGCAGTGCTCAGGGCGATGAGCAGTTCTTC.

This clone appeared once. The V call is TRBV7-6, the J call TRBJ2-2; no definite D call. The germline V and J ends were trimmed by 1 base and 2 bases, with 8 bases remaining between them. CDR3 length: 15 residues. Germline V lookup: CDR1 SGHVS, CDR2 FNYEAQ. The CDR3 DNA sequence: TGTGCCAGCAGCTTAGTGGGCCGAAACACCGGGGAGCTGTTTTTT. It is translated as CASSLVGRNTGELFF.

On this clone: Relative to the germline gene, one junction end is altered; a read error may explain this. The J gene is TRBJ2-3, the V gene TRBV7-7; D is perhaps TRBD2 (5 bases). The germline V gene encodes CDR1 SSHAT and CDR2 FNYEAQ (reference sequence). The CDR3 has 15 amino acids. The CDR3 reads CASSLAPDSPDTQYF. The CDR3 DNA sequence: TGTGCTAGCAGCTTAGCCCCGGACTCTCCAGATACGCAGTATTTT.

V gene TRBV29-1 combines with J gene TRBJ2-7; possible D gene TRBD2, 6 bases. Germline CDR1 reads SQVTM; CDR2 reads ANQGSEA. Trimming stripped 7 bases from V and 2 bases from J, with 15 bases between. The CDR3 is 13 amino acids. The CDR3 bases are TGCAGCGGGGTGAGAGGCGGGACCTACGAGCAGTACTTC. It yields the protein CSGVRGGTYEQYF.

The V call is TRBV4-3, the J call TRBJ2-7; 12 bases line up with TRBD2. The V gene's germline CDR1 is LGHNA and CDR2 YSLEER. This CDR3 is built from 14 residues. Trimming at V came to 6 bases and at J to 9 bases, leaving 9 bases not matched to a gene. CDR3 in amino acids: CASRETSGRSGQYF. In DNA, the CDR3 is TGCGCCAGCAGGGAGACTAGCGGGAGATCCGGGCAGTACTTC.

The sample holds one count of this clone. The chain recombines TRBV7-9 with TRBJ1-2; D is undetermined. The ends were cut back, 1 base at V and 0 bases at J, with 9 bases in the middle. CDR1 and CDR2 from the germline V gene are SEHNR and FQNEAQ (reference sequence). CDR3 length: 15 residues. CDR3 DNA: TGTGCCAGCAGCTTAGACGGAGCGGCTAACTATGGCTACACCTTC. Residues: CASSLDGAANYGYTF. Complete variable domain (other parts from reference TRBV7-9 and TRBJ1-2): DTGVSQNPRHKITKRGQNVTFRCDPISEHNRLYWYRQTLGQGPEFLTYFQNEAQLEKSRLLSDRFSAERPKGSFSTLEIQRTEQGDSAMYLCASSLDGAANYGYTFGSGTRLTVV.

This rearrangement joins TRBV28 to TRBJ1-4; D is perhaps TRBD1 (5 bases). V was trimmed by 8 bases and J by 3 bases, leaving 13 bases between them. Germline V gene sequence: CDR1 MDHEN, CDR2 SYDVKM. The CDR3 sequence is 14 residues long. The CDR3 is CASGRQTPNEKLFF. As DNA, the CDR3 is TGTGCCAGCGGACGACAGACCCCTAATGAAAAACTGTTTTTT.

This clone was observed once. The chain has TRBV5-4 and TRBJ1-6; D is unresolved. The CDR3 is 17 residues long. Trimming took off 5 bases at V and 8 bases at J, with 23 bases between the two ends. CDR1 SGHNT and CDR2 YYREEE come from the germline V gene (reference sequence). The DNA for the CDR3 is TGTGCCAGCAGACAACTACCGGGAGAGGGTGCATATTCACCCCTCCACTTT. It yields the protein CASRQLPGEGAYSPLHF.

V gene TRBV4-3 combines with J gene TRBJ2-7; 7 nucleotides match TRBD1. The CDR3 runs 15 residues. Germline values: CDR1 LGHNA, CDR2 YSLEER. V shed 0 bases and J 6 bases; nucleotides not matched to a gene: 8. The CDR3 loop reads CASSQDRRGFREQYF. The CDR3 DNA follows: TGCGCCAGCAGCCAAGATCGCAGGGGGTTTCGCGAGCAGTACTTC.

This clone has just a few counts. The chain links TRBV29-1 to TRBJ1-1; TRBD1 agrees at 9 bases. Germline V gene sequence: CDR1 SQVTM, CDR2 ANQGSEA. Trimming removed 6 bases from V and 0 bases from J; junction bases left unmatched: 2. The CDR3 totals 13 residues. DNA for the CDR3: TGCAGCGTCGACAGGGGGATGAACACTGAAGCTTTCTTT. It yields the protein CSVDRGMNTEAFF.

CDR3 sequence reads: CASSEQIQETQYF. The CDR3 DNA is TGTGCCAGCAGCGAACAGATACAAGAGACCCAGTACTTC. V usage is TRBV2 and J usage is TRBJ2-5; D unclear. There are 13 residues in the CDR3. Trimming shortened V by 6 bases and J by 2 bases, and 10 bases separated the two germline ends. Germline V lookup: CDR1 SNHLY, CDR2 FYNNEI.

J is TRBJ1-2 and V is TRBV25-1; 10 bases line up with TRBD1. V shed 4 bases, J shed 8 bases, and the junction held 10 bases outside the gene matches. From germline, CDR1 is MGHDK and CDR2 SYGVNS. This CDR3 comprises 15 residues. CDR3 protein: CASSVRQGANSGYTF. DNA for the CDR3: TGTGCCAGCAGTGTGCGACAGGGGGCGAATTCCGGCTACACCTTC.

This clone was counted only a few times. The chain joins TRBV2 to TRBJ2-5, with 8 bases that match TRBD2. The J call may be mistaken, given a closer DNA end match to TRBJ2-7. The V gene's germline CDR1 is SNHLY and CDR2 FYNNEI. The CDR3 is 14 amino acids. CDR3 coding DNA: TGTGCCAGCAGTGACCCTCCAGCGGGAGCCGAGCAGTACTTC. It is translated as CASSDPPAGAEQYF.

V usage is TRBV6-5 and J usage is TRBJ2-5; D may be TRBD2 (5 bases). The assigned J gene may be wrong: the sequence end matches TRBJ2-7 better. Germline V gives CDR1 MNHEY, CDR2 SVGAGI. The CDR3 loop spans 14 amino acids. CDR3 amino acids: CASSYTGRDYEQYF. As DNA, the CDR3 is TGTGCCAGCAGTTACACGGGGAGAGACTACGAGCAGTACTTC.

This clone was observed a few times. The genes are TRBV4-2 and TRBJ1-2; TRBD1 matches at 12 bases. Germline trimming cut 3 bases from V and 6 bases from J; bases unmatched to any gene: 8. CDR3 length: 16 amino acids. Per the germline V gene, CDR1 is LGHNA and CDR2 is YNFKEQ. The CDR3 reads CASSQRGGTGGDGYTF. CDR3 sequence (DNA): TGTGCCAGCAGCCAGAGGGGGGGGACAGGGGGCGATGGCTACACCTTC.

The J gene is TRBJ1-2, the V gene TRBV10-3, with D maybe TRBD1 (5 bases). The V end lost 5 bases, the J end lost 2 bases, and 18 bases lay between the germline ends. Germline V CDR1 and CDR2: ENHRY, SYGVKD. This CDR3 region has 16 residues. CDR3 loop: CAISTPSGRGNYGYTF. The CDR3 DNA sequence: TGTGCCATCAGTACTCCCTCTGGGCGGGGGAACTATGGCTACACCTTC.

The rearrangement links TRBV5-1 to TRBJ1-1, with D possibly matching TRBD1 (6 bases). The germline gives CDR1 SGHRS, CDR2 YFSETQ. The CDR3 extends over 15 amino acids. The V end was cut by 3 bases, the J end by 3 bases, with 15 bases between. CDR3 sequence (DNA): TGCGCCAGCAGCTGGGGGGGGGCTCCTGACACTGAAGCTTTCTTT. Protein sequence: CASSWGGAPDTEAFF.

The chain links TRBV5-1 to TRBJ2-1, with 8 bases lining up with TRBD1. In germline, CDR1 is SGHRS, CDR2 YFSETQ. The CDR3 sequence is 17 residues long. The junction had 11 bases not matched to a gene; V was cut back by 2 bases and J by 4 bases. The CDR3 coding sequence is TGCGCCAGCAGCTTTGGCCCGGGACAGGACCCTTACAATGAGCAGTTCTTC. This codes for CASSFGPGQDPYNEQFF.

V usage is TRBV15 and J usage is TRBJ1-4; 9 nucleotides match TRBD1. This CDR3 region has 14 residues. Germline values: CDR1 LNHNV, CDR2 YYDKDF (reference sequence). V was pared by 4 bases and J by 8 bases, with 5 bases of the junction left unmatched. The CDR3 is CATSNPGQGEKLFF. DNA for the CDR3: TGTGCCACCAGCAACCCGGGACAGGGCGAAAAACTGTTTTTT.

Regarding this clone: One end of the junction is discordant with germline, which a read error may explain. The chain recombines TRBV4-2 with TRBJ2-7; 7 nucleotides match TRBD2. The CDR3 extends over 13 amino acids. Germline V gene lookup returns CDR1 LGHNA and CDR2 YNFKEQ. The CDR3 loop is CASTAPLAGVLNF. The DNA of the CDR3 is TGTGCCAGCACCGCCCCCCTTGCGGGAGTTCTGAACTTC.

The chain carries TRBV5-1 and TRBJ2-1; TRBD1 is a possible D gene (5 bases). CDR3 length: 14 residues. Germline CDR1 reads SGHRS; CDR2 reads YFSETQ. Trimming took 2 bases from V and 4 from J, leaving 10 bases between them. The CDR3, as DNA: TGCGCCAGCAGCTTCAGGGATGGGTACAATGAGCAGTTCTTC. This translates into CASSFRDGYNEQFF. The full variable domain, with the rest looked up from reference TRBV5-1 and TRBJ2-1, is KAGVTQTPRYLIKTRGQQVTLSCSPISGHRSVSWYQQTPGQGLQFLFEYFSETQRNKGNFPGRFSGRQFSNSRSEMNVSTLELGDSALYLCASSFRDGYNEQFFGPGTRLTVL.